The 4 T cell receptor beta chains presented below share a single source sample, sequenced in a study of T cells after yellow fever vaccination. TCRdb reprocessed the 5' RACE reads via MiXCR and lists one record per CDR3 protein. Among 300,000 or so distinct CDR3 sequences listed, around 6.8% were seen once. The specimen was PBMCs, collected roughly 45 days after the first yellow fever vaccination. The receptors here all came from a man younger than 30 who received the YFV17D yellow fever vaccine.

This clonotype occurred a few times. CDR3 in amino acids: CASSQDRGTSTDTQYF. The CDR3 nucleotides read TGTGCCAGCAGCCAAGATAGAGGCACTAGCACAGATACGCAGTATTTT. The chain uses TRBV4-2 and TRBJ2-3, with D uncertain. Germline V gene lookup returns CDR1 LGHNA and CDR2 YNFKEQ. V was trimmed by 0 bases and J by 0 bases, leaving 10 bases between them. This CDR3 spans 16 amino acids.

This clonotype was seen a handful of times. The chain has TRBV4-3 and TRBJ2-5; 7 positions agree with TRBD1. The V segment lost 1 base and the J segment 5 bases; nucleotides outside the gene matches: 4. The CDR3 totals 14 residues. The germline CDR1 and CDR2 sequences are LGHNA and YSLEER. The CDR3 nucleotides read TGCGCCAGCAGCCAAGCGCGAGGGGGCGAGACCCAGTACTTC. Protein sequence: CASSQARGGETQYF.

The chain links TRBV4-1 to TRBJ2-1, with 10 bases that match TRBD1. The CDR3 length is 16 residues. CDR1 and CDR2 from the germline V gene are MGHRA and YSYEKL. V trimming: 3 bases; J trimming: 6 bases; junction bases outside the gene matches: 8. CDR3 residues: CASSQFPGQGGNEQFF. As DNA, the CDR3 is TGCGCCAGCAGCCAGTTTCCTGGACAGGGGGGCAATGAGCAGTTCTTC.

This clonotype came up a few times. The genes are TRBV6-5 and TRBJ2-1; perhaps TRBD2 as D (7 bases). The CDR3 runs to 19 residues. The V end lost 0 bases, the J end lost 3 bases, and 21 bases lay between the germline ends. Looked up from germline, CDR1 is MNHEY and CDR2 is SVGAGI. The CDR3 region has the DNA TGTGCCAGCAGTTACTCCCGGGGCATCACAGGGAGGGGCTACAATGAGCAGTTCTTC. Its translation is CASSYSRGITGRGYNEQFF.